A selection of T cell receptor beta chains follows, all from one sample in a study of T cell clonotyping in hematopoietic cell transplantation. Sequencing was performed with immunoSEQ multiplex PCR; in TCRdb, only in-frame clones are kept and a portion is missing. The data hold around 25,000 clones, with 60% to 80% observed a single time. Here the sequenced sample was peripheral blood mononuclear cells, taken before stem cell transplant. These receptors were taken from a man aged 50-59 years with myelodysplastic syndrome. Some clones in this sample may be carry-over from other donors' samples. Both conserved end residues are part of each CDR3. D genes are given only for firm matches. Expanded clones are given a class, and other clones once, few, many or no size at all.

cdr3_nt,cdr3_aa,clone_size,j_call,cdr3_length,d_call,v_call
TGTGCCTGGAGCAGGACAGCAGATCAGCCCCAGCATTTT,CAWSRTADQPQHF,NA,TRBJ1-5,13,NA,TRBV30
TGTGCCAGCAGTTCGCCCTACGAGCAGTACTTC,CASSSPYEQYF,few,TRBJ2-7,11,NA,TRBV6-5
TGCAGTGCGACCACTAGCTACGAGCAGTACTTC,CSATTSYEQYF,NA,TRBJ2-7,11,NA,TRBV20-1
TGTGCCACCAGCAGGCCGACAGGGGTGCTCGATCAGCCCCAGCATTTT,CATSRPTGVLDQPQHF,few,TRBJ1-5,16,TRBD1,TRBV15
TGTGCCAGCAGCGTTGGGGGAGACAATCAGCCCCAGCATTTT,CASSVGGDNQPQHF,NA,TRBJ1-5,14,NA,TRBV7-9
TGTGCCAGCAGTAGAGGGGGGAGCTCCTACAATGAGCAGTTCTTC,CASSRGGSSYNEQFF,NA,TRBJ2-1,15,NA,TRBV6-5
TGCAGCGTTGTCGGGGGCGCCTTCACAGATACGCAGTATTTT,CSVVGGAFTDTQYF,NA,TRBJ2-3,14,NA,TRBV29-1
TGTGCCTGGAGTGCCCAGGCGGGGCAGCCCCAGCATTTT,CAWSAQAGQPQHF,NA,TRBJ1-5,13,NA,TRBV30
TGTGCCAGCAGTGAAGGGGCAGGGCGACAGCCCCAGCATTTT,CASSEGAGRQPQHF,NA,TRBJ1-5,14,NA,TRBV6-1
TGTGCCTGGAGTGTAGGAGGGGACACTGAAGCTTTCTTT,CAWSVGGDTEAFF,once,TRBJ1-1,13,NA,TRBV30
TGTGCCAGTAGTGCGCGGACTAGTGGTATGCAGACCCAGTACTTC,CASSARTSGMQTQYF,NA,TRBJ2-5,15,TRBD2,TRBV19
TGTGCCTGGAGTGTACGGGGACAGGGGAATTCACCCCTCCACTTT,CAWSVRGQGNSPLHF,NA,TRBJ1-6,15,TRBD1,TRBV30
TGTGCCAGCAGTTTAGAGAGCGGGGGCGATCTGAGGACAGATACGCAGTATTTT,CASSLESGGDLRTDTQYF,NA,TRBJ2-3,18,TRBD2,TRBV28
TGCAGCGTGGGGGCCAGGGGGGTCAATCAGCCCCAGCATTTT,CSVGARGVNQPQHF,NA,TRBJ1-5,14,TRBD1,TRBV29-1
TGCAGCGCCCTTTGGGGGTTTTCGGGGGGCTACACCTTC,CSALWGFSGGYTF,NA,TRBJ1-2,13,NA,TRBV29-1
TGCGCCAGCAGCTTGGCCGGGACAGATAACTATGGCTACACCTTC,CASSLAGTDNYGYTF,once,TRBJ1-2,15,TRBD1,TRBV5-1
TGTGCCAGTTCCTACACAGGGAGCGGGGAAGAGACCCAGTACTTC,CASSYTGSGEETQYF,once,TRBJ2-5,15,NA,TRBV19
TGTGCCAGCAGCTTAACAGATACGCAGTATTTT,CASSLTDTQYF,few,TRBJ2-3,11,NA,TRBV7-9
TGTGCCAGCAGCGTAGCGGGGGAGGGATCCCTGAGGGGCTACACCTTC,CASSVAGEGSLRGYTF,NA,TRBJ1-2,16,NA,TRBV9
TGTGCCAGCAGTGTGAGGGGGGCGAGCGGCTACACCTTC,CASSVRGASGYTF,NA,TRBJ1-2,13,NA,TRBV25-1
TGCAGCGTTGAAGCCCCGACAGGGAAGCTCTCTGGGGCCAACGTCCTGACTTTC,CSVEAPTGKLSGANVLTF,NA,TRBJ2-6,18,TRBD1,TRBV29-1
TGTGCCAGCAGTTACGCAGGGGCGGTCTACACCTTC,CASSYAGAVYTF,medium-sized,TRBJ1-2,12,NA,TRBV6-5
TGTGCCAGCAGTCTGTATCCGGGCTTCACCTACGAGCAGTACTTC,CASSLYPGFTYEQYF,few,TRBJ2-7,15,NA,TRBV27
TGTGCCAGCAAAAAGGAAGGCAGCTCCTACGAGCAGTACTTC,CASKKEGSSYEQYF,NA,TRBJ2-7,14,NA,TRBV25-1
TGTGCCAGCAGCGTAGACAGGGGGACCTCCTACGAGCAGTACTTC,CASSVDRGTSYEQYF,few,TRBJ2-7,15,TRBD1,TRBV7-3
TGTGCCTGGAGTGGCGGGAGCACTAACTATGGCTACACCTTC,CAWSGGSTNYGYTF,few,TRBJ1-2,14,NA,TRBV30
TGTGCCAGCAGCTTAGCGGCGCCCGGGGAGCTGTTTTTT,CASSLAAPGELFF,once,TRBJ2-2,13,NA,TRBV7-6
TGTGCCAGCAGCTTGGGCGTTCTCTATGGCTACACCTTC,CASSLGVLYGYTF,NA,TRBJ1-2,13,NA,TRBV5-6
TGTGCCAGCAGTGAAGGGGACAGGGACACCGGGGAGCTGTTTTTT,CASSEGDRDTGELFF,NA,TRBJ2-2,15,TRBD1,TRBV25-1
TGTGCCAGCAGCGTAGCCCCCGGAGGAACAGGGTCTGAAGCTTTCTTT,CASSVAPGGTGSEAFF,NA,TRBJ1-1,16,NA,TRBV9
TGTGCCAGCATAGGCCCCACTGAAGCTTTCTTT,CASIGPTEAFF,NA,TRBJ1-1,11,NA,TRBV28
TGTGCCAGCAGCCAAGGAGCGGTCAACGAGCAGTACTTC,CASSQGAVNEQYF,NA,TRBJ2-7,13,NA,TRBV14
TGTGCCAGCAGCGTAGGGGGAGCTGACTACGAGCAGTACTTC,CASSVGGADYEQYF,few,TRBJ2-7,14,NA,TRBV9
TGTGCCAGCAGTTCGCCGGACAAGAACACTGAAGCTTTCTTT,CASSSPDKNTEAFF,NA,TRBJ1-1,14,NA,TRBV6-5
TGCGCCAGCAGCCACGGGACAGGGGACTATGGCTACACCTTC,CASSHGTGDYGYTF,NA,TRBJ1-2,14,TRBD1,TRBV4-3
TGTGCCAGCAGTTATAGCTCTGGAAACACCATATATTTT,CASSYSSGNTIYF,medium-sized,TRBJ1-3,13,NA,TRBV6-5
TGTGCCTGGGAGGGACAGGGTTACGAGCAGTACTTC,CAWEGQGYEQYF,NA,TRBJ2-7,12,TRBD1,TRBV30
TGTGCCAGCAGTAAAGAATCGTGGACTACAAGCACAGATACGCAGTATTTT,CASSKESWTTSTDTQYF,NA,TRBJ2-3,17,NA,TRBV6-1
TGTGCCAGCAGCCAAGCCCTGATCGGGAATACGCAGTATTTT,CASSQALIGNTQYF,NA,TRBJ2-3,14,NA,TRBV14
TGTGCCAGCAACAAGAGACCCTACGAGCAGTACTTC,CASNKRPYEQYF,NA,TRBJ2-7,12,NA,TRBV11-2
TGTGCCAGCAGTGAAGCGGGGACAGCCTACGAGCAGTACTTC,CASSEAGTAYEQYF,NA,TRBJ2-7,14,TRBD1,TRBV2
TGTGCCAGCAGTTTGATAGGGACAGGGGGCCCGAACCGGCCCCAGCATTTT,CASSLIGTGGPNRPQHF,NA,TRBJ1-5,17,TRBD1,TRBV28
TGCAGCGCCGCCGCCGCCAGGGACGGCGAGCAGTACTTC,CSAAAARDGEQYF,NA,TRBJ2-7,13,NA,TRBV29-1
TGTGCCTGGAGTCTAGCTCACACAGATACGCAGTATTTT,CAWSLAHTDTQYF,NA,TRBJ2-3,13,NA,TRBV30
TGTGCCAGTAGTATCCAGCCCCCAGGACTGAACTCCTACAATGAGCAGTTCTTC,CASSIQPPGLNSYNEQFF,NA,TRBJ2-1,18,NA,TRBV19
TGTGCCAGCAGTGAATATAAGGGGGCTGGCACTGAAGCTTTCTTT,CASSEYKGAGTEAFF,NA,TRBJ1-1,15,TRBD1,TRBV25-1
TGTGCCAGCAGTTACTCTGGGACCCTTACCCCCTATGGCTACACCTTC,CASSYSGTLTPYGYTF,NA,TRBJ1-2,16,NA,TRBV6-5
TGTGCCAGCACCCCGGGGTACGGCAATCAGCCCCAGCATTTT,CASTPGYGNQPQHF,few,TRBJ1-5,14,NA,TRBV2
TGTGCCAGCAGCTCGTACTTTTACGAGCAGTACTTC,CASSSYFYEQYF,NA,TRBJ2-7,12,NA,TRBV11-2
TGTGCCAGCCGCCCCCCGGGACAGGGCAACTATGGCTACACCTTC,CASRPPGQGNYGYTF,NA,TRBJ1-2,15,TRBD1,TRBV6-5
TGCGCCAGCAGCCCGCGGACAGTCCGCTATGGCTACACCTTC,CASSPRTVRYGYTF,NA,TRBJ1-2,14,NA,TRBV4-1
TGTGCCAGCAGCTTACAGGGGGAAGAGACCCAGTACTTC,CASSLQGEETQYF,few,TRBJ2-5,13,TRBD1,TRBV7-3